The present entry profiles one T cell receptor (beta chain) with its context. This sample is part of a study of shared clonotypes between healthy human individuals. Produced via immunoSEQ multiplex PCR; TCRdb's table is partial and in-frame only. The sample yields about 2.4 million clones, around 94% seen once. Germline loops: CDR1 MGHDK, CDR2 SYGVNS. V dropped 4 bases and J dropped 4 bases, with 17 bases sitting between them. The length of the CDR3 is 15 residues. This TCR derives from a man younger than 30 in good health. Sequences were obtained from naive CD4+ T cells sorted from blood. Subset described: CD45RA+ positively selected. The chain links TRBV25-1 to TRBJ2-7; D tentatively fits TRBD1 or TRBD2 (5 bases each). CDR3 sequence reads: CASSGIRGRVYEQYF. CDR3 coding DNA: TGTGCCAGCAGTGGGATCCGGGGCAGGGTTTACGAGCAGTACTTC.